These T cell receptor beta chains were read from a single sample in a study of neurological immune-mediated disorders. TCRdb re-analysed the 5' RACE reads in MiXCR, keeping a single row per CDR3 protein. The sample has 71,000 or so distinct CDR3 sequences; approximately 5% are singletons. Sequencing was carried out using PBMCs. Receptors were obtained from a woman younger than 45 with multiple sclerosis. Each CDR3 is given with its conserved first and last residue. A D gene is named only where the DNA matches it firmly. Size tells how often a clone was seen (once, few, many) or the class of an expanded clone, and some rows leave it out.

clone size	D gene	V gene	J gene	CDR3 DNA	CDR3 protein
-	TRBD1	TRBV15	TRBJ2-7	TGTGCCACCAGCAGAGCCCCAGGGGGACGCCGAGCTGGCGAGCAGTACTTC	CATSRAPGGRRAGEQYF
many	-	TRBV4-1	TRBJ1-3	TGCGCCAGCAGCCAAGTTTTGCTGGATGGAAACACCATATATTTT	CASSQVLLDGNTIYF
-	TRBD1	TRBV5-5	TRBJ2-2	TGTGCCAGCAGCCGGGACAGGGCGAACACCGGGGAGCTGTTTTTT	CASSRDRANTGELFF
many	TRBD2	TRBV12-3/TRBV12-4	TRBJ2-1	TGTGCCAGCAGCACCCCCCTAGGACTAGTGGAAAATGAGCAGTTCTTC	CASSTPLGLVENEQFF
many	-	TRBV5-1	TRBJ1-1	TGCGCCAGCAGCTCAGCAAACACTGAAGCTTTCTTT	CASSSANTEAFF
-	-	TRBV7-8	TRBJ1-3	TGTGCCAGCAGCTTATGGGGGCACAGTACTGGAAACACCATATATTTT	CASSLWGHSTGNTIYF
many	TRBD2	TRBV12-3/TRBV12-4	TRBJ2-3	TGTGCCAGCAGTCGACCTTCTAATAGCGGGGGGGCCACAGATACGCAGTATTTT	CASSRPSNSGGATDTQYF
many	TRBD1	TRBV5-1	TRBJ2-2	TGCGCCAGCAGCCGAATTGCCGGGACAGGGGGGGCCGGGGAGCTGTTTTTT	CASSRIAGTGGAGELFF
few	-	TRBV3-1	TRBJ2-7	TGTGCCAGCAGCCTCCGCGGCGGCTACGAGCAGTACTTC	CASSLRGGYEQYF
few	TRBD1	TRBV5-1	TRBJ2-2	TGCGCCAGCAGCTTATTGACAGGGGGCACCGGGGAGCTGTTTTTT	CASSLLTGGTGELFF
many	TRBD2	TRBV12-3/TRBV12-4	TRBJ2-3	TGTGCCAGCAGTTTAGCCCCGGGACTAGCGGGGGGGCCCAGCACAGATACGCAGTATTTT	CASSLAPGLAGGPSTDTQYF
many	-	TRBV12-3/TRBV12-4	TRBJ2-6	TGTGCCGGGTCGGGCGGTGGAAACTCTGGGGCCAACGTCCTGACTTTC	CAGSGGGNSGANVLTF
few	-	TRBV20-1	TRBJ2-3	TGCAGTGCTTCCTCCCCCAGTCAGGGGGGCGCAGATACGCAGTATTTT	CSASSPSQGGADTQYF
many	-	TRBV7-9	TRBJ1-4	TGTGCCAGCAGCTTAGCCCTTGCGCAGGCGGCAACTAATGAAAAACTGTTTTTT	CASSLALAQAATNEKLFF
many	-	TRBV12-3/TRBV12-4	TRBJ2-7	TGTGCCAGCAGTCCAAAGGGGGGGGGGCTCGGGGAGCAGTACTTC	CASSPKGGGLGEQYF
many	-	TRBV20-1	TRBJ1-1	TGCAGTGCTGCCCCGTTTCGGGAACGTGCTTTCTTT	CSAAPFRERAFF
many	-	TRBV20-1	TRBJ1-5	TGCAGTGCTAGAGATCACAGCAATCAGCCCCAGCATTTT	CSARDHSNQPQHF
many	-	TRBV24-1	TRBJ2-5	TGTGCCACCAGTGATGGGGGCGGGGAGACCCAGTACTTC	CATSDGGGETQYF
many	-	TRBV5-1	TRBJ1-4	TGCGCCAGCAGCTTTCAAGGGGGGACTAATGAAAAACTGTTTTTT	CASSFQGGTNEKLFF
many	-	TRBV18	TRBJ2-7	TGTGCCAGCTCCCCGGTTCCGCGGGGCTCCTACGAGCAGTACTTC	CASSPVPRGSYEQYF
many	-	TRBV27	TRBJ2-1	TGTGCCAGCAGTTTTTACATGTTAGGGTCAGATGAGCAGTTCTTC	CASSFYMLGSDEQFF
many	-	TRBV5-1	TRBJ2-5	TGCGCCAGCAGCTTGGAGGCCCCAGAGACCCAGTACTTC	CASSLEAPETQYF
-	-	TRBV20-1	TRBJ2-1	TGCAGTGCTATAGTGGGGGCTGGTAACAATGAGCAGTTCTTC	CSAIVGAGNNEQFF
-	TRBD2	TRBV7-3	TRBJ2-5	TGTGCCAGCAGCGCCAGCCCGGGACTAGCTTCAGAGACCCAGTACTTC	CASSASPGLASETQYF
-	-	TRBV6-5	TRBJ2-1	TGTGCCGGCCACAGCGGGCCCGGAGAGCAGTTCTTC	CAGHSGPGEQFF
-	TRBD2	TRBV29-1	TRBJ2-1	TGCAGCGTTGAACTGGCTAGCGGGGGGCAGTTCTTC	CSVELASGGQFF
few	-	TRBV12-3/TRBV12-4	TRBJ2-3	TGTGCCTCGGCTGGGGGAATGAACACAGATACGCAGTATTTT	CASAGGMNTDTQYF
many	-	TRBV12-3/TRBV12-4	TRBJ1-1	TGTGCCAGCAGCCTAACGTGGGACACTGAAGCTTTCTTT	CASSLTWDTEAFF
many	-	TRBV4-1	TRBJ2-3	TGCGCCAGCAGCCACCCGACGGGTCGCTTCGGGGATACGCAGTATTTT	CASSHPTGRFGDTQYF
many	TRBD2	TRBV20-1	TRBJ2-5	TGCAGTGCTAGAGAACTAGCGGGCCCTCAAGAGACCCAGTACTTC	CSARELAGPQETQYF
few	TRBD1	TRBV28	TRBJ2-3	TGTGCCAGCAGTTTGACGGGACAGGGGGCGAGCACAGATACGCAGTATTTT	CASSLTGQGASTDTQYF
many	-	TRBV5-1	TRBJ2-1	TGCGCCAGCAGAGAGGAGAATGAGCAGTTCTTC	CASREENEQFF
-	TRBD1	TRBV20-1	TRBJ1-4	TGCAGTGCGGGGACAGTTAATGAAAAACTGTTTTTT	CSAGTVNEKLFF
few	-	TRBV20-1	TRBJ2-1	TGCAGTGCTAGAGATTCGGCTAGAACCCCTTACAATGAGCAGTTCTTC	CSARDSARTPYNEQFF
-	TRBD2	TRBV20-1	TRBJ2-5	TGCAGTGCTAGACTACCAGCGGGGCGGCAAGAGACCCAGTACTTC	CSARLPAGRQETQYF
few	-	TRBV7-8	TRBJ1-5	TGTGCCAGCAGCATTCACAGGGAGAACAGCGATAGCAATAAGACCCAGAATTTT	CASSIHRENSDSNKTQNF
many	TRBD2	TRBV18	TRBJ2-5	TGTGCCAGCTCTTCGGGACTAGCAAGTGAGACCCAGTACTTC	CASSSGLASETQYF
many	TRBD2	TRBV5-1	TRBJ2-5	TGCGCCAGCAGCTGGACCTCGCTAGCGGGGGAGGGCCAAGAGACCCAGTACTTC	CASSWTSLAGEGQETQYF
many	TRBD1	TRBV20-1	TRBJ1-1	TGCAGTGCTAGTGGGACAGGACAGGGCGGCACTGAAGCTTTCTTT	CSASGTGQGGTEAFF
many	-	TRBV13	TRBJ2-7	TGTGCCAGCAGCTTTAAGGACCAGAGCTCCTACGAGCAGTACTTC	CASSFKDQSSYEQYF
many	TRBD2	TRBV25-1	TRBJ2-6	TGTGCCAGCAGTCGGCGTCAACGGGGGGCTGGGGCCAACGTCCTGACTTTC	CASSRRQRGAGANVLTF
-	TRBD2	TRBV28	TRBJ2-1	TGTGCCAGCAGTGTAGGTGGCGGGAGTAGGTATGAGCAGTTCTTC	CASSVGGGSRYEQFF